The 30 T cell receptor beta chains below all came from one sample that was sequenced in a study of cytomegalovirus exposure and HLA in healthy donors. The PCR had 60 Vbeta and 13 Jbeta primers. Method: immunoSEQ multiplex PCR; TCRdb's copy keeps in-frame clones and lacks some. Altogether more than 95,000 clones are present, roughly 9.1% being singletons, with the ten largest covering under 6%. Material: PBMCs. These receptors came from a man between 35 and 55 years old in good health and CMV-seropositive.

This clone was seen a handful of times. CDR3 sequence: CASSLTRTSGSRTDTQYF. The CDR3, as DNA: TGCGCCAGCAGCCTAACCAGGACTAGCGGGAGTAGAACAGATACGCAGTATTTT. This chain links TRBV4-1 with TRBJ2-3, with 13 bases identical to TRBD2. V shed 4 bases and J 3 bases; nucleotides not matched to a gene: 10. CDR3 length: 18 amino acids. Germline loops: CDR1 MGHRA, CDR2 YSYEKL.

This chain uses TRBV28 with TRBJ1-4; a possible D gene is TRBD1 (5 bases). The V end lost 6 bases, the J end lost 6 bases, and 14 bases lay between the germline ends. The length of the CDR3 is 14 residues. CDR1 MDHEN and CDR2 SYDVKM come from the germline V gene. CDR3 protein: CASREGVLDEKLFF. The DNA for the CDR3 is TGTGCCAGCAGAGAAGGGGTTTTGGATGAAAAACTGTTTTTT.

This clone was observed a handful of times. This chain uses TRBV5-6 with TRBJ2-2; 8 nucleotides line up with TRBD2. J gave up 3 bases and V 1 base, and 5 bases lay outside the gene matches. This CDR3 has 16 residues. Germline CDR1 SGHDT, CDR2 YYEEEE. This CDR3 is CASSLLSGTYTGELFF. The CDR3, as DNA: TGTGCCAGCAGCTTGCTTAGCGGGACTTACACCGGGGAGCTGTTTTTT.

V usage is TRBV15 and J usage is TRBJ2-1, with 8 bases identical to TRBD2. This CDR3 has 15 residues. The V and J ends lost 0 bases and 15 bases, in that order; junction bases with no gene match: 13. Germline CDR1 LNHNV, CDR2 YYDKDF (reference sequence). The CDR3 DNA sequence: TGTGCCACCAGCAGAGATTCGGGGGCGGGGGGACCGCCGTTCTTC. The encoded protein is CATSRDSGAGGPPFF.

CDR3 sequence: CASSQAGKLFYGYTF. The CDR3 DNA reads TGTGCCAGTAGTCAGGCGGGAAAGCTCTTCTATGGCTACACCTTC. This chain joins TRBV19 and TRBJ1-2; D gene unclear. Germline V gives CDR1 LNHDA, CDR2 SQIVND (reference sequence). The CDR3 consists of 15 residues. Trimming shortened V by 5 bases and J by 4 bases, and 17 bases separated the two germline ends.

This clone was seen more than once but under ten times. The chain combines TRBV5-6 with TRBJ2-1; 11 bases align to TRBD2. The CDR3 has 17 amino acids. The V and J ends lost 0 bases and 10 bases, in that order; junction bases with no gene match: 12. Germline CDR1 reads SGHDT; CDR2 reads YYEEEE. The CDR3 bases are TGTGCCAGCAGCTTGGAAACTAGCGGGAGAAGAGGACGCGAGCAGTTCTTC. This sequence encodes CASSLETSGRRGREQFF.

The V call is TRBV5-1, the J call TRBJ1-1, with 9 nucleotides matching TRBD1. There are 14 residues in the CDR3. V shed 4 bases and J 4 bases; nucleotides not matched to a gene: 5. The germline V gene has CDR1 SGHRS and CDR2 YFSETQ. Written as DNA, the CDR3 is TGCGCCAGCAGCCTGGACAGGGGAGGCACTGAAGCTTTCTTT. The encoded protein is CASSLDRGGTEAFF.

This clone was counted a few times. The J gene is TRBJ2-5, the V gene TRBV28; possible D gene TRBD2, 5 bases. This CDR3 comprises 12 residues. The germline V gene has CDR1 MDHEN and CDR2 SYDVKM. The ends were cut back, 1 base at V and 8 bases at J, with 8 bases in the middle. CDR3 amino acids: CASSLLEDTQYF. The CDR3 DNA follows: TGTGCCAGCAGTTTATTGGAGGACACCCAGTACTTC. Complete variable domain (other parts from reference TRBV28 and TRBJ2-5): DVKVTQSSRYLVKRTGEKVFLECVQDMDHENMFWYRQDPGLGLRLIYFSYDVKMKEKGDIPEGYSVSREKKERFSLILESASTNQTSMYLCASSLLEDTQYFGPGTRLLVL.

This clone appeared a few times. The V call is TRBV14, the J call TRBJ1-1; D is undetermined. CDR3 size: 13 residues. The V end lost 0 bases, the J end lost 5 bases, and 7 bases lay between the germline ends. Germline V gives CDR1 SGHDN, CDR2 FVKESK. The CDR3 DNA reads TGTGCCAGCAGCCAAGAATGGAGAACTGAAGCTTTCTTT. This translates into CASSQEWRTEAFF.

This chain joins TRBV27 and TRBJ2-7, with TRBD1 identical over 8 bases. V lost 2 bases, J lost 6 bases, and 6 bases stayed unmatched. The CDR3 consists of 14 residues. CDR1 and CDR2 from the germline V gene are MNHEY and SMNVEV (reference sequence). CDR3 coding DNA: TGTGCCAGCAGTTTACAGGGGGCGCAGAGCGAGCAGTACTTC. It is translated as CASSLQGAQSEQYF.

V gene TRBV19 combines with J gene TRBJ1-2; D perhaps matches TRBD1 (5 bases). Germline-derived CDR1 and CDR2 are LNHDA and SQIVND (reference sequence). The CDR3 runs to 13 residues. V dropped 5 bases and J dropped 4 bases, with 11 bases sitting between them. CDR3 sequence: CASSLDSFYGYTF. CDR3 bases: TGTGCCAGTAGTCTTGACAGTTTCTATGGCTACACCTTC.

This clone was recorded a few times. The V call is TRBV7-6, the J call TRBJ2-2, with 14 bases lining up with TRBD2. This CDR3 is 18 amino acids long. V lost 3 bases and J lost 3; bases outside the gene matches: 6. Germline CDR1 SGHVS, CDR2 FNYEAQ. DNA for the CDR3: TGTGCCAGCAGCTTCCCGACTAGCGGGAGGGCCTACACCGGGGAGCTGTTTTTT. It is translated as CASSFPTSGRAYTGELFF.

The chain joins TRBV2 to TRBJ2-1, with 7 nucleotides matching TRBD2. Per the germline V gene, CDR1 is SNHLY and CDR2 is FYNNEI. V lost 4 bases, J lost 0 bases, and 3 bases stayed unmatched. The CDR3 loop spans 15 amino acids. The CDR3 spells CASSGGGSSYNEQFF. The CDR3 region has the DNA TGTGCCAGCAGTGGCGGCGGGAGCTCCTACAATGAGCAGTTCTTC.

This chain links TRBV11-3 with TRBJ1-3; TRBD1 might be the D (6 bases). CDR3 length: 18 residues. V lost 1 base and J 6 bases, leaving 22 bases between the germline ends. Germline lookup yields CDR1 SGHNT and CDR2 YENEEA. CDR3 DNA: TGTGCCAGCAGCTTAGGAACGGGACACCCTTTAAGAAAAAACACCATATATTTT. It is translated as CASSLGTGHPLRKNTIYF.

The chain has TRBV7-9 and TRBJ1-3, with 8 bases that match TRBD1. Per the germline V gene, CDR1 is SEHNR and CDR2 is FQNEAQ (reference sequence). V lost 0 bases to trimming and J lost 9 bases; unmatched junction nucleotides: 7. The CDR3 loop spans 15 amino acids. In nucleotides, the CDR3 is TGTGCCAGCAGCTTAGCACAACAGGGGGAAGGCACCATATATTTT. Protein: CASSLAQQGEGTIYF.

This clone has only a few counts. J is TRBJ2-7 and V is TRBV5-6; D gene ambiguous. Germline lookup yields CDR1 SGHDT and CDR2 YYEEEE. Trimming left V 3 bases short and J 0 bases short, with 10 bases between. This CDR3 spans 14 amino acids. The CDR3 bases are TGTGCCAGCAGCTATGTCGTCAGCTCCTACGAGCAGTACTTC. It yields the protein CASSYVVSSYEQYF.

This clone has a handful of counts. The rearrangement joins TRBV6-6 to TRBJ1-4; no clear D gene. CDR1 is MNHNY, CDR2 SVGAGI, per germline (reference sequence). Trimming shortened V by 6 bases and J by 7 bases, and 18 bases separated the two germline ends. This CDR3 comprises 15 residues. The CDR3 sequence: CASRIEGFSVEKLFF. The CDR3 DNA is TGTGCCAGCAGAATAGAGGGATTTTCGGTTGAAAAACTGTTTTTT.

The CDR3 coding sequence is TGCGCCAGCAGCCAGTCTAGCGGGAGGGTGGAGACCCAGTACTTC. Its protein product is CASSQSSGRVETQYF. J is TRBJ2-5 and V is TRBV4-1, with 12 bases matching TRBD2. V lost 3 bases, J lost 5 bases, and 4 bases stayed unmatched. Looked up from germline, CDR1 is MGHRA and CDR2 is YSYEKL. The CDR3 has 15 residues.

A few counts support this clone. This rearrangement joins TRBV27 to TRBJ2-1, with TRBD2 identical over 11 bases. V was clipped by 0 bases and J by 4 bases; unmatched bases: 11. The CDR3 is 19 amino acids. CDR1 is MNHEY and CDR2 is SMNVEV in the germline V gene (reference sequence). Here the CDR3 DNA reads TGTGCCAGCAGTTTATCGTTTAGCGGGAGGGCCAACAAATACAATGAGCAGTTCTTC. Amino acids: CASSLSFSGRANKYNEQFF.

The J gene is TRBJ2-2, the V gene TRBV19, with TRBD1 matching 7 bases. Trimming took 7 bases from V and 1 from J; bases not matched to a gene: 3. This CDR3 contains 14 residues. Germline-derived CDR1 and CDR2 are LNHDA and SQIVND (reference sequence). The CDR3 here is CASTGQLNTGELFF. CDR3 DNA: TGTGCCAGTACGGGACAGCTGAACACCGGGGAGCTGTTTTTT.

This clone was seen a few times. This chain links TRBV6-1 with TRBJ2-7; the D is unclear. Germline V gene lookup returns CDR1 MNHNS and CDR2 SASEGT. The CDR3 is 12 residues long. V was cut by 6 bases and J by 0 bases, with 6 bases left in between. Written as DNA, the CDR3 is TGTGCCAGCAGCACCAGCTCCTACGAGCAGTACTTC. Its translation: CASSTSSYEQYF.

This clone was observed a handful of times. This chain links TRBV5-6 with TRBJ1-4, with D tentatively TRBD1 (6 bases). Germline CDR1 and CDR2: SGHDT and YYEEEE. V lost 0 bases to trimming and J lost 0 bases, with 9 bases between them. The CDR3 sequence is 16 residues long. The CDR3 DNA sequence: TGTGCCAGCAGCTTGGTACAGGGACCAACTAATGAAAAACTGTTTTTT. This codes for CASSLVQGPTNEKLFF.

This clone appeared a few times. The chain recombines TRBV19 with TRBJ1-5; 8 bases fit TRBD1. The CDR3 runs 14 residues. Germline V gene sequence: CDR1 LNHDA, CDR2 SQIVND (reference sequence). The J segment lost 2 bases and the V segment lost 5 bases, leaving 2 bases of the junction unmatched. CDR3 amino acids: CASSVTGGNQPQHF. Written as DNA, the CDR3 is TGTGCCAGTAGTGTGACAGGGGGCAATCAGCCCCAGCATTTT.

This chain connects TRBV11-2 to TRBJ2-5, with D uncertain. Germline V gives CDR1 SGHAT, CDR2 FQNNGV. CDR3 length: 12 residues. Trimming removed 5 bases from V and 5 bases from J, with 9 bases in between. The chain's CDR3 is CASSPIVETQYF. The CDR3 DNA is TGTGCCAGCAGCCCGATAGTGGAGACCCAGTACTTC.

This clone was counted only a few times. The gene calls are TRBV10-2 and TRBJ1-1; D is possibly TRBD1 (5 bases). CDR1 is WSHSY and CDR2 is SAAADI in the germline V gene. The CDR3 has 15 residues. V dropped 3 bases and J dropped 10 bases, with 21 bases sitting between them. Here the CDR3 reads CASSDWGVDANRAFF. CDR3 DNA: TGCGCCAGCAGTGATTGGGGCGTGGACGCGAACCGAGCTTTCTTT.

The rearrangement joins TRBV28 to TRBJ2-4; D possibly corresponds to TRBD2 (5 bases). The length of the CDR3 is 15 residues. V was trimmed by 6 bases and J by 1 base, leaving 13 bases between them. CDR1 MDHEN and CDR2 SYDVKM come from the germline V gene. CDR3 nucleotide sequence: TGTGCCAGCAGCTCCACGGGGATCGCCAAAAACATTCAGTACTTC. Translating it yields CASSSTGIAKNIQYF.

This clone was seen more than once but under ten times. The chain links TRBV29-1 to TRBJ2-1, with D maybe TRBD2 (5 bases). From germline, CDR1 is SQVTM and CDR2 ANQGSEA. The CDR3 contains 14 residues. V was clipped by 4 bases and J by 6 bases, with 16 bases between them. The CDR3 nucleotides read TGCAGCGTTGTGTGGCGCGCCCGGGGCAATGAGCAGTTCTTC. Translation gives CSVVWRARGNEQFF.

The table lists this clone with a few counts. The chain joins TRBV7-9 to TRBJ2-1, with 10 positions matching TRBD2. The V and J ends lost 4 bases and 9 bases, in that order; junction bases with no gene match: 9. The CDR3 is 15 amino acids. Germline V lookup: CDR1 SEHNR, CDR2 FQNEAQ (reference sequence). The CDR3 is CASSSSLAGDLEQFF. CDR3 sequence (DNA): TGTGCCAGCAGCTCCTCTCTAGCGGGAGACCTTGAGCAGTTCTTC.

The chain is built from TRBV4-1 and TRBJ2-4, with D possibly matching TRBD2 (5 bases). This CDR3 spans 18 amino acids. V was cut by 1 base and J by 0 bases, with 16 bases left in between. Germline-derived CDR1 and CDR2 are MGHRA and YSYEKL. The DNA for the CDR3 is TGCGCCAGCAGCCAAGGTGGTGGGAGCAATATAGCCAAAAACATTCAGTACTTC. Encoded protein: CASSQGGGSNIAKNIQYF.

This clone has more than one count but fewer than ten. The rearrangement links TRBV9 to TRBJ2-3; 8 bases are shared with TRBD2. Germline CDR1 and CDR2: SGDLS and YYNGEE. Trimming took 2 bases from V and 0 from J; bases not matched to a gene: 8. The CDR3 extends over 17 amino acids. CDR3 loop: CASSVQTLAGSTDTQYF. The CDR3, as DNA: TGTGCCAGCAGCGTCCAAACCCTAGCGGGCAGCACAGATACGCAGTATTTT.